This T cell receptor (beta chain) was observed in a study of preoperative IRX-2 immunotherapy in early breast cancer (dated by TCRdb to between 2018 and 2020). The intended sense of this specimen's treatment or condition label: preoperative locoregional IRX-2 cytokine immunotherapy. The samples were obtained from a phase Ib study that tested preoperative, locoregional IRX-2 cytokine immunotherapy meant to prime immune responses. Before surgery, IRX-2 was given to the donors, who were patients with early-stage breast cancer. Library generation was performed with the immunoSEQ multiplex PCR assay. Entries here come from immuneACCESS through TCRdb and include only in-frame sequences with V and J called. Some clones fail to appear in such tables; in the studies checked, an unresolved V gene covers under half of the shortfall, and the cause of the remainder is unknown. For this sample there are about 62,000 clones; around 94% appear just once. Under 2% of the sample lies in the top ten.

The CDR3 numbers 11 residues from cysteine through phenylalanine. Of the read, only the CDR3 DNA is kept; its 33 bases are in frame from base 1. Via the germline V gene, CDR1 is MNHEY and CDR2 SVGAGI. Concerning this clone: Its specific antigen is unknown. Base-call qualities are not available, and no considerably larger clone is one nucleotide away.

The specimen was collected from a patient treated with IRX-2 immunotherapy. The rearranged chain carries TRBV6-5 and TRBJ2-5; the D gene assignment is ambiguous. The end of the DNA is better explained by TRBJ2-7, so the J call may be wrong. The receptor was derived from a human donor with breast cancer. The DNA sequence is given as TGTGCCAGCAGTTATATCGACGAGCAGTACTTC. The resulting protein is CASSYIDEQYF.